The clone carrying this T cell receptor (beta chain) occurred a few times. V gave up 6 bases and J gave up 7 bases; unmatched junction bases: 2. The length of the CDR3 is 12 residues. In germline, CDR1 is MGHDK, CDR2 SYGVNS. Via MiXCR, TCRdb re-called the 5' RACE reads, giving one row per CDR3 protein. The data contain about 69,000 distinct CDR3 sequences, approximately 4.6% of them singletons. These data are taken from a study of early T cells in non-severe SARS-CoV-2 infection. Sequenced material: whole blood, taken at baseline. The V gene is TRBV25-1, the J gene TRBJ2-2; 7 bases align to TRBD1. The clonotype comes from an adult who was a healthcare worker with PCR-confirmed SARS-CoV-2 infection or an uninfected control (not recorded which). The donor label of this sample is uncertain. The CDR3: CASRQGVGELFF. CDR3 sequence (DNA): TGTGCCAGCAGGCAGGGGGTCGGGGAGCTGTTTTTT. Looking up the rest from reference TRBV25-1 and TRBJ2-2 gives the full variable domain: EADIYQTPRYLVIGTGKKITLECSQTMGHDKMYWYQQDPGMELHLIHYSYGVNSTEKGDLSSESTVSRIRTEHFPLTLESARPSHTSQYLCASRQGVGELFFGEGSRLTVL.